This TCR beta chain was sequenced in a study of CXCR3-negative and CXCR3-positive naive CD8 T cells. General study results and limits: CXCR3-expressing naive cells carried TRB CDR3s more hydrophobic than those of CXCR3-negative naive cells. Memory cells differed in TRBV-TRBJ usage, but naive CXCR3-negative and CXCR3-positive cells had similar usage. Similarly elevated diversity marked both naive subsets, with memory CD8+ cells showing far lower diversity.

The TRB libraries of cDNA were built by UMI-labeled 5' RACE. One entry per CDR3 protein, without DNA, is what TCRdb gives after re-calling the 5' RACE reads. The sample holds about 110,000 distinct CDR3 sequences. On this clonotype: What it binds is not known.

This CDR3 is 15 amino acids long. CDR1 MDHEN and CDR2 SYDVKM come from the germline V gene. Sorting was done in triplicate for each CD8+ T cell subset (under 330,000 cells each). Naive CD8+ T lymphocytes were specified as CD45RO-CCR7+CD27+CD95-. This sequence was found in a human donor in good health. Some clones in this sample may be carry-over from other donors' samples. The source material was naive CXCR3+ CD8+ T cells from blood. As for subset: CD45RO-CCR7+CD27+CD95- naive CD8+ T cells expressing CXCR3 (TNR3+). V is TRBV28 and J is TRBJ1-5. The CDR3 here is CASSSRLNSNQPQHF. The variable domain in full, with the rest retrieved from reference TRBV28 and TRBJ1-5, is DVKVTQSSRYLVKRTGEKVFLECVQDMDHENMFWYRQDPGLGLRLIYFSYDVKMKEKGDIPEGYSVSREKKERFSLILESASTNQTSMYLCASSSRLNSNQPQHFGDGTRLSIL.